The 10 T cell receptor beta chains given below trace back to one sample, sequenced in a study of T cell changes during pregnancy in multiple sclerosis. Some clones are missing from TCRdb's copy, which holds only in-frame ones; the method was immunoSEQ multiplex PCR. The sample consists of about 17,000 clones, approximately 88% of them appearing once. The sequences come from CD8+ T cells from peripheral blood mononuclear cells, collected in the third trimester of pregnancy. The receptor set was obtained from a female donor in good health, enrolled as a control in a pregnancy study.

This clone was observed a few times. The genes are TRBV27 and TRBJ1-2; no clear D gene. The V gene's germline CDR1 is MNHEY and CDR2 SMNVEV (reference sequence). The CDR3 has 12 amino acids. V was clipped by 4 bases and J by 6 bases, with 9 bases between them. The CDR3 is CASSSGVHGYTF. CDR3 DNA: TGTGCCAGCAGTTCCGGGGTACATGGCTACACCTTC.

The rearrangement uses TRBV25-1 and TRBJ2-7, with 8 bases identical to TRBD1. The ends lost 0 bases at V and 6 bases at J; junction bases unmatched: 4. The CDR3 sequence is 14 residues long. Germline CDR1 MGHDK, CDR2 SYGVNS. The CDR3 nucleotides read TGTGCCAGCAGTGAATATAACACAGGGGGCGAGCAGTACTTC. Its translation is CASSEYNTGGEQYF.

V and J are TRBV19 and TRBJ2-3, with TRBD1 matching 8 bases. V lost 3 bases to trimming and J lost 2 bases; unmatched junction nucleotides: 7. The CDR3 is 16 amino acids. The germline V gene has CDR1 LNHDA and CDR2 SQIVND (reference sequence). CDR3 bases: TGTGCCAGTAGTATCCCGGGACAGGTGTACACAGATACGCAGTATTTT. Protein: CASSIPGQVYTDTQYF.

The CDR3: CASSPPGGNTQYF. The CDR3 DNA is TGTGCCAGCAGCCCCCCGGGAGGAAATACGCAGTATTTT. The chain couples TRBV9 to TRBJ2-3; 7 positions match TRBD2. Germline assignment: CDR1 SGDLS and CDR2 YYNGEE. After removal of 4 bases from V and 7 bases from J, the junction contained 6 bases not matched to a gene. This CDR3 is built from 13 residues.

The chain has TRBV5-5 and TRBJ1-5; D unclear. Germline V gives CDR1 SGHKS, CDR2 YYEKEE (reference sequence). V was shortened by 4 bases and J by 4 bases, with 6 bases between the two germline ends. This CDR3 is built from 12 residues. In DNA form, the CDR3 reads TGTGCCAGCAGCGACGGGAATCAGCCCCAGCATTTT. This codes for CASSDGNQPQHF.

The V gene is TRBV7-9, the J gene TRBJ2-1; 8 nucleotides agree with TRBD2. Germline V gene lookup returns CDR1 SEHNR and CDR2 FQNEAQ (reference sequence). The CDR3 is made up of 12 amino acids. J was trimmed by 7 bases and V by 8 bases; bases with no gene match: 4. The CDR3 reads CASGIAGNEQFF. In nucleotides, the CDR3 is TGTGCCAGCGGAATAGCGGGGAATGAGCAGTTCTTC.

The chain couples TRBV2 to TRBJ2-1, with a tentative D call TRBD2 (6 bases). V was trimmed by 6 bases and J by 3 bases, leaving 15 bases between them. CDR1 and CDR2 (germline): SNHLY, FYNNEI. CDR3 length: 15 amino acids. The CDR3 spells CASRVPGTFYNEQFF. DNA for the CDR3: TGTGCCAGCAGAGTGCCCGGGACTTTCTACAATGAGCAGTTCTTC.

The DNA for the CDR3 is TGCGCCAGCAGCCCTGGACAGGTTTCTAACTATGGCTACACCTTC. Amino acid sequence: CASSPGQVSNYGYTF. The chain is built from TRBV5-1 and TRBJ1-2, with 7 bases that match TRBD1. Per germline, CDR1 SGHRS and CDR2 YFSETQ. The CDR3 length is 15 residues. V shed 4 bases, J shed 0 bases, and the junction held 6 bases outside the gene matches.

Comments on this clone: An end of the junction does not agree with germline; a read error may underlie this. This chain links TRBV5-6 with TRBJ1-2; TRBD1 might be the D (6 bases). The CDR3 has 13 residues. The V gene's germline CDR1 is SGHDT and CDR2 YYEEEE. This chain's CDR3 is CASSPDQGHLRRF. CDR3 sequence (DNA): TGTGCCAGCAGCCCGGACCAGGGACACCTTCGTCGATTC.

This clone is labeled medium-sized. The rearrangement links TRBV28 to TRBJ1-5; 10 bases agree with TRBD1. This CDR3 has 15 residues. Per germline, CDR1 MDHEN and CDR2 SYDVKM. V trimming: 5 bases; J trimming: 5 bases; junction bases outside the gene matches: 6. The CDR3 DNA reads TGTGCCAGCAGTCTGGGACAGGGGAAGTATCAGCCCCAGCATTTT. It is translated as CASSLGQGKYQPQHF.